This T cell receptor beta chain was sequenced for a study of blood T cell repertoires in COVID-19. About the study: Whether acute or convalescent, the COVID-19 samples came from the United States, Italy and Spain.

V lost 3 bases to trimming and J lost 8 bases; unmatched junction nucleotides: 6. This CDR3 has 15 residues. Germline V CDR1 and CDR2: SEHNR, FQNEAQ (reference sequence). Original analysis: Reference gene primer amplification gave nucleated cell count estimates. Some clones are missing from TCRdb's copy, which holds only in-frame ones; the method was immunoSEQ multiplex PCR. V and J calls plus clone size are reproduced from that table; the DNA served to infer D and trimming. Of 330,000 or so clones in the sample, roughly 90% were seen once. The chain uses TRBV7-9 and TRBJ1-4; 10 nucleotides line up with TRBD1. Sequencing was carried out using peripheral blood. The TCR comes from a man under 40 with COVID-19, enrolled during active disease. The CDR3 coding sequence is TGTGCCAGCAGCTTGTTTGGGACAGGGGACGAAAAACTGTTTTTT. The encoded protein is CASSLFGTGDEKLFF.